These 8 T cell receptor beta chains originate from one sample sequenced in a study of neurological immune-mediated disorders. MiXCR, run by TCRdb on the 5' RACE reads, gives a single entry per CDR3 protein. The data contain 50,000 to 60,000 distinct CDR3 sequences, around 3.8% of them singletons. The specimen sequenced was CD4+ T cells from blood. The source of these receptors is a woman aged 40 to 49 with multiple sclerosis.

This clonotype was found many times. The chain carries TRBV20-1 and TRBJ2-2; TRBD1 might be the D (5 bases). V was clipped by 3 bases and J by 0 bases, with 14 bases between them. Looked up from germline, CDR1 is DFQATT and CDR2 is SNEGSKA (reference sequence). CDR3 length: 16 residues. The CDR3 DNA reads TGCAGTGCTAGGGTCCCTGGACAAACGAACACCGGGGAGCTGTTTTTT. Translation gives CSARVPGQTNTGELFF.

This clonotype has ten or more counts. The rearrangement uses TRBV25-1 and TRBJ1-2; 7 bases are shared with TRBD1. The germline CDR1 and CDR2 sequences are MGHDK and SYGVNS. The CDR3 has 17 amino acids. V lost 4 bases, J lost 4 bases, and 15 bases stayed unmatched. CDR3 sequence reads: CASSGNPGQIHSYGYTF. For the CDR3, the DNA is TGTGCCAGCAGTGGCAATCCGGGACAGATCCATTCCTATGGCTACACCTTC.

Ten or more counts support this clonotype. The chain uses TRBV6-5 and TRBJ2-5; weak D call: TRBD2 (5 bases). The CDR3 is 12 residues long. The germline CDR1 and CDR2 sequences are MNHEY and SVGAGI. V lost 7 bases and J lost 7, with 13 bases in between. Here the CDR3 reads CASIGVAGTQYF. The CDR3, as DNA: TGTGCCAGCATCGGCGTCGCGGGGACCCAGTACTTC.

This clonotype was seen many times. The genes are TRBV5-6 and TRBJ2-3; D unresolved. Germline CDR1 reads SGHDT; CDR2 reads YYEEEE. The CDR3 totals 14 residues. V was shortened by 2 bases and J by 1 base, with 8 bases between the two germline ends. CDR3 DNA sequence: TGTGCCAGCAGCTTTTACTCAGGCACAGATACGCAGTATTTT. Amino acid sequence: CASSFYSGTDTQYF.

In this sample, this clonotype turned up a few times. The chain joins TRBV5-1 to TRBJ2-5; 10 positions match TRBD2. CDR1 and CDR2 (germline): SGHRS, YFSETQ. There are 16 residues in the CDR3. After removal of 0 bases from V and 2 bases from J, the junction contained 4 bases not matched to a gene. The DNA of the CDR3 is TGCGCCAGCAGCTTGGCCCCAGCGGGGGGGCAAGAGACCCAGTACTTC. This codes for CASSLAPAGGQETQYF.

This clonotype was seen repeatedly, ten times or more. The V call is TRBV10-3, the J call TRBJ2-6; D is uncertain. The CDR3 contains 14 residues. Trimming shortened V by 5 bases and J by 5 bases, and 10 bases separated the two germline ends. Germline CDR1 ENHRY, CDR2 SYGVKD. The CDR3 DNA follows: TGTGCCATCAGTTCCCAGGCATGGGCCAACGTCCTGACTTTC. This gives the protein CAISSQAWANVLTF.

This clonotype was seen repeatedly, ten times or more. The V gene is TRBV14, the J gene TRBJ1-1; TRBD1 is a possible D gene (5 bases). Germline loops: CDR1 SGHDN, CDR2 FVKESK. The CDR3 loop spans 14 amino acids. V gave up 1 base and J gave up 2 bases, with 8 bases separating them. This chain's CDR3 is CASSQGTLNTEAFF. The DNA for the CDR3 is TGTGCCAGCAGCCAAGGGACACTAAACACTGAAGCTTTCTTT.

In its sample, this clonotype was seen many times. The chain recombines TRBV11-2 with TRBJ2-7; tentatively, D is TRBD2 (6 bases). V was trimmed by 5 bases and J by 3 bases, leaving 17 bases between them. The CDR3 sequence is 15 residues long. Germline values: CDR1 SGHAT, CDR2 FQNNGV. CDR3 amino acids: CASSPGRFESYEQYF. The CDR3 DNA reads as TGTGCCAGCAGCCCAGGGAGGTTCGAGAGCTACGAGCAGTACTTC.